This is a list of T cell receptor beta chains from one sample in a study of cytomegalovirus exposure and HLA in healthy donors. Clones were sequenced by immunoSEQ multiplex PCR, and TCRdb holds only the in-frame ones, with some missing. This table holds approximately 100,000 clones, roughly 85% found once. The specimen sequenced was PBMCs. All receptors derive from a man in his sixties in good health and CMV-seropositive. Each CDR3 is given with its conserved first and last residue. The D gene is left open where the match is weak. Size values are once, few and many counts, or a class for expanded clones, and some rows have none.

TRBD2,TRBV7-2,few,TRBJ2-2,CASSALAGEGGELFF,TGTGCCAGCAGCGCACTAGCGGGGGAGGGCGGGGAGCTGTTTTTT
.,TRBV2,.,TRBJ2-1,CASSERLAYNEQFF,TGTGCCAGCAGTGAGAGACTAGCCTACAATGAGCAGTTCTTC
TRBD2,TRBV2,once,TRBJ2-1,CASSLPGLAGDNEQFF,TGTGCCAGCAGTTTACCCGGACTAGCGGGGGACAATGAGCAGTTCTTC
.,TRBV2,.,TRBJ2-3,CASDGSWVDTQYF,TGTGCCAGCGACGGGTCCTGGGTCGATACGCAGTATTTT
.,TRBV27,.,TRBJ2-7,CASSSGQFLTYEQYF,TGTGCCAGCAGTTCAGGACAGTTTCTAACCTACGAGCAGTACTTC
.,TRBV6-5,few,TRBJ1-2,CASSPGTRYGYTF,TGTGCCAGCAGCCCCGGGACAAGGTATGGCTACACCTTC
TRBD1,TRBV27,.,TRBJ2-1,CASSLDRGNEQFF,TGTGCCAGCAGTCTAGACAGGGGGAATGAGCAGTTCTTC
TRBD1,TRBV5-1,.,TRBJ2-2,CASSFRTGGPNTGELFF,TGCGCCAGCAGCTTCCGGACAGGGGGTCCGAACACCGGGGAGCTGTTTTTT
.,TRBV27,.,TRBJ2-3,CASSLYAGTDTQYF,TGTGCCAGCAGTTTATATGCGGGTACAGATACGCAGTATTTT
.,TRBV28,.,TRBJ1-2,CASSLAGDGYTF,TGTGCCAGCAGTTTAGCCGGGGATGGCTACACCTTC
TRBD1,TRBV11-3,.,TRBJ2-5,CASSPGTGVLETQYF,TGTGCCAGCAGCCCCGGGACAGGGGTCCTAGAGACCCAGTACTTC
.,TRBV11-3,.,TRBJ2-3,CASSLDSGDTQYF,TGTGCCAGCAGCTTAGATTCGGGGGATACGCAGTATTTT
.,TRBV11-2,.,TRBJ2-3,CASSLSGDTQYF,TGTGCCAGCAGCTTATCGGGGGATACGCAGTATTTT
TRBD1,TRBV19,.,TRBJ1-1,CASSPPGTGRAFF,TGTGCCAGTAGTCCCCCGGGGACAGGGAGAGCTTTCTTT
.,TRBV7-2,.,TRBJ1-4,CASSLFATNEKLFF,TGTGCCAGCAGCTTATTCGCAACTAATGAAAAACTGTTTTTT
TRBD2,TRBV10-3,.,TRBJ2-2,CAIRTSGGSGELFF,TGTGCCATCAGGACTAGCGGGGGAAGCGGGGAGCTGTTTTTT
TRBD1,TRBV6-5,.,TRBJ2-7,CASVELTGGYEQYF,TGTGCCAGCGTTGAATTGACAGGGGGATACGAGCAGTACTTC
.,TRBV5-1,.,TRBJ2-5,CASSTQVGETQYF,TGCGCCAGCAGCACACAGGTTGGGGAGACCCAGTACTTC